What follows are 23 T cell receptor beta chains derived from one specimen sequenced in a study of T cell responses to AZD1222 COVID-19 vaccine. The table came from immunoSEQ multiplex PCR; TCRdb's copy has only in-frame clones and leaves some out. The sample includes 85,000 to 130,000 clones, roughly 90% of them seen just once. The specimen comprised peripheral blood, sampled on day 0 of AZD1222 vaccination. The origin of the receptors is an adult in good health.

This chain uses TRBV10-3 with TRBJ2-5, with 9 bases matching TRBD2. The J segment lost 3 bases and the V segment lost 4 bases, leaving 12 bases of the junction unmatched. The length of the CDR3 is 17 residues. Germline loops: CDR1 ENHRY, CDR2 SYGVKD. The CDR3 sequence: CAISALAGGLAEETQYF. The CDR3 DNA follows: TGTGCCATCAGTGCTCTCGCGGGGGGGCTGGCCGAAGAGACCCAGTACTTC.

V gene TRBV10-3 combines with J gene TRBJ1-4, with 9 bases identical to TRBD1. There are 14 residues in the CDR3. Germline lookup yields CDR1 ENHRY and CDR2 SYGVKD. The V and J ends lost 6 bases and 6 bases, in that order; junction bases with no gene match: 5. The CDR3 loop reads CAIRGDREDEKLFF. The CDR3 nucleotides are TGTGCCATCAGAGGGGACAGGGAAGATGAAAAACTGTTTTTT.

This chain joins TRBV4-2 and TRBJ2-1; TRBD1 is a possible D gene (5 bases). The CDR3 sequence is 15 residues long. Germline CDR1 and CDR2: LGHNA and YNFKEQ. The V and J ends lost 0 bases and 8 bases respectively, with 14 bases between them. The CDR3 DNA is TGTGCCAGCAGCCAAGAAGGTCCACAGGTCGATGAGCAGTTCTTC. Translation: CASSQEGPQVDEQFF.

The V call is TRBV20-1, the J call TRBJ2-7; no clear D gene. Deletions cut 5 bases from V and 12 bases from J, with 17 bases between. The CDR3 totals 11 residues. CDR1 and CDR2 (germline): DFQATT, SNEGSKA (reference sequence). Written as DNA, the CDR3 is TGCAGTGCTTTACTTGAAGGGCTCGCGTACTTC. Amino acid sequence: CSALLEGLAYF.

J is TRBJ1-2 and V is TRBV5-6; 7 bases are a match to TRBD1. The germline V gene has CDR1 SGHDT and CDR2 YYEEEE. V gave up 4 bases and J gave up 2 bases; unmatched junction bases: 8. The length of the CDR3 is 15 residues. The CDR3, as DNA: TGTGCCAGCAGCATTCTGGACAGGATAAACTATGGCTACACCTTC. This encodes CASSILDRINYGYTF.

The chain couples TRBV5-1 to TRBJ1-2; 9 bases agree with TRBD1. Germline V gene data show CDR1 as SGHRS and CDR2 as YFSETQ. V lost 3 bases and J lost 4; bases outside the gene matches: 16. The CDR3 is 18 residues long. Here the CDR3 reads CASSWTPGQGMSGYGYTF. CDR3 bases: TGCGCCAGCAGCTGGACTCCGGGACAGGGCATGAGTGGCTATGGCTACACCTTC.

This chain uses TRBV9 with TRBJ1-4; 9 bases fit TRBD1. Germline loops: CDR1 SGDLS, CDR2 YYNGEE. CDR3 length: 14 residues. Trimming took 3 bases from V and 5 from J; bases not matched to a gene: 2. In DNA, the CDR3 is TGTGCCAGCAGCGCCGGGACAGGGAATGAAAAACTGTTTTTT. This codes for CASSAGTGNEKLFF.

A remark on this clone: Since no conserved phenylalanine or tryptophan closes the CDR3, a read error is the likely cause. The gene calls are TRBV7-2 and TRBJ1-6; D uncertain. Per the germline V gene, CDR1 is SGHTA and CDR2 is FQGNSA. V was clipped by 5 bases and J by 0 bases, with 17 bases between them. CDR3 size: 18 residues. CDR3: CASSRLYETSSYNSPLHL. The CDR3, as DNA: TGTGCCAGCAGCCGCTTATATGAGACGAGCTCCTATAATTCACCCCTCCACCTT.

The genes are TRBV6-5 and TRBJ1-1, with 7 bases aligning to TRBD1. V dropped 2 bases and J dropped 0; count of bases not matched to a gene: 6. The CDR3 is made up of 16 amino acids. Germline CDR1 is MNHEY and CDR2 is SVGAGI. The CDR3 loop reads CASSYTATGLNTEAFF. The CDR3 DNA follows: TGTGCCAGCAGTTACACAGCGACAGGGTTGAACACTGAAGCTTTCTTT.

The V call is TRBV7-6, the J call TRBJ2-3; D call uncertain. The germline V gene encodes CDR1 SGHVS and CDR2 FNYEAQ. The CDR3 runs 14 residues. The germline V and J ends were trimmed by 3 bases and 4 bases, with 11 bases remaining between them. This CDR3 is CASSFAYLADTQYF. CDR3 bases: TGTGCCAGCAGCTTTGCGTATCTCGCAGATACGCAGTATTTT.

In its sample, this clone was seen once. The chain carries TRBV6-6 and TRBJ2-7, with 9 bases matching TRBD1. The CDR3 contains 16 residues. Germline CDR1 MNHNY, CDR2 SVGAGI (reference sequence). Trimming removed 0 bases from V and 2 bases from J; junction bases left unmatched: 5. This chain's CDR3 is CASSYSSGTGTYEQYF. CDR3 sequence (DNA): TGTGCCAGCAGTTACTCATCCGGGACAGGGACCTACGAGCAGTACTTC.

This chain links TRBV6-5 with TRBJ1-1; 12 nucleotides align to TRBD1. V shed 6 bases, J shed 4 bases, and the junction held 6 bases outside the gene matches. There are 15 residues in the CDR3. Looked up from germline, CDR1 is MNHEY and CDR2 is SVGAGI. The CDR3 protein is CASSRGQGAVTEAFF. In DNA, the CDR3 is TGTGCCAGCAGCCGGGGACAGGGGGCTGTCACTGAAGCTTTCTTT.

The chain has TRBV13 and TRBJ1-1; D not certain. Trimming removed 5 bases from V and 3 bases from J, with 13 bases in between. Germline CDR1 is PRHDT and CDR2 is FYEKMQ (reference sequence). The CDR3 runs 14 residues. This CDR3 is CASSPENRYTEAFF. CDR3 in DNA: TGTGCCAGCAGCCCGGAGAATAGATACACTGAAGCTTTCTTT.

V gene TRBV5-5 combines with J gene TRBJ1-2; D gene uncertain. The CDR3 length is 13 residues. V shed 5 bases and J shed 1 base, with 9 bases lying between them. Germline values: CDR1 SGHKS, CDR2 YYEKEE (reference sequence). The CDR3 nucleotides are TGTGCCAGCAGACCAACGGTTAACTATGGCTACACCTTC. Translated, it gives CASRPTVNYGYTF.

The J gene is TRBJ2-5, the V gene TRBV6-4; the D is unclear. The CDR3 consists of 13 residues. The V gene lost 4 bases and the J gene lost 5 bases, with 11 bases spanning the gap. Germline V gives CDR1 MRHNA, CDR2 SNTAGT. CDR3 DNA: TGTGCCAGCAGTGTGAGGAGTGGGGAGACCCAGTACTTC. This sequence encodes CASSVRSGETQYF.

This clone has only one observation. This chain connects TRBV19 to TRBJ2-5, with 10 bases fitting TRBD1. Germline V gene lookup returns CDR1 LNHDA and CDR2 SQIVND (reference sequence). This CDR3 region has 16 residues. J gave up 5 bases and V 6 bases, and 12 bases lay outside the gene matches. CDR3 residues: CASRPQTGGGGETQYF. In DNA form, the CDR3 reads TGTGCCAGTAGACCCCAGACAGGGGGCGGGGGGGAGACCCAGTACTTC.

V gene TRBV2 combines with J gene TRBJ1-6; 8 positions match TRBD1. The CDR3 has 15 amino acids. Trimming cost V 4 bases and J 8 bases; bases outside gene matches: 7. CDR1 is SNHLY and CDR2 is FYNNEI in the germline V gene. The CDR3 protein is CASSGTGREDSPLHF. CDR3 sequence (DNA): TGTGCCAGCAGTGGGACAGGGAGAGAAGATTCACCCCTCCACTTT.

This chain links TRBV9 with TRBJ2-7; 8 nucleotides align to TRBD1. CDR1 and CDR2 (germline): SGDLS, YYNGEE. V trimming: 4 bases; J trimming: 5 bases; junction bases outside the gene matches: 14. The CDR3 has 16 residues. Here the CDR3 reads CASSKGQGAALNEQYF. The CDR3 DNA is TGTGCCAGCAGCAAAGGACAGGGAGCAGCCTTGAACGAGCAGTACTTC.

This clone has just a few counts. This chain links TRBV7-7 with TRBJ1-3, with TRBD1 identical over 9 bases. The V segment lost 5 bases and the J segment 7 bases; nucleotides outside the gene matches: 3. This CDR3 is built from 13 residues. Germline CDR1 reads SSHAT; CDR2 reads FNYEAQ (reference sequence). The CDR3 is CASSLGQGNTIYF. The CDR3 coding sequence is TGTGCCAGCAGCCTCGGACAGGGGAACACCATATATTTT.

This chain uses TRBV10-2 with TRBJ2-1, with D perhaps matching TRBD1 (6 bases). This CDR3 region has 14 residues. V was shortened by 7 bases and J by 4 bases, with 14 bases between the two germline ends. CDR1 and CDR2 from the germline V gene are WSHSY and SAAADI. CDR3 region: CASTVQGPYNEQFF. CDR3 DNA: TGCGCCAGCACCGTCCAGGGGCCGTACAATGAGCAGTTCTTC.

The CDR3 loop reads CASSLAPNTEAFF. CDR3 bases: TGTGCCAGCAGCTTAGCTCCGAACACTGAAGCTTTCTTT. The J gene is TRBJ1-1, the V gene TRBV7-8; D ambiguous. Germline loops: CDR1 SGHVS, CDR2 FQNEAQ. There are 13 residues in the CDR3. The V gene lost 0 bases and the J gene lost 1 base, with 3 bases spanning the gap.

The V and J genes are TRBV30 and TRBJ1-5; no clear D. From germline, CDR1 is GTSNPN and CDR2 SVGIG (reference sequence). With 3 bases removed from V and 3 bases from J, the gap between germline ends came to 12 bases. This CDR3 contains 14 residues. The CDR3 region is CAWRSGQPNQPQHF. The DNA for the CDR3 is TGTGCCTGGAGGAGCGGCCAACCCAATCAGCCCCAGCATTTT.

The CDR3 region has the DNA TGCGCCAGCAGCTTGGACGGCTCCTACGAGCAGTACTTC. This gives the protein CASSLDGSYEQYF. V and J are TRBV5-1 and TRBJ2-7; D is undetermined. This CDR3 has 13 amino acids. Germline loops: CDR1 SGHRS, CDR2 YFSETQ. V gave up 0 bases and J gave up 0 bases, with 4 bases separating them.